What follows are 20 T cell receptor beta chains derived from one specimen sequenced in a study of blood T cell repertoires in COVID-19. Clones were sequenced by immunoSEQ multiplex PCR, and TCRdb holds only the in-frame ones, with some missing. The repertoire has some 89,000 clones, around 85% of them found once; the top ten carry 10% to 12%. Sequenced: peripheral blood. All receptors derive from a man in his 70s with acute or convalescent COVID-19.

The rearrangement uses TRBV7-8 and TRBJ1-5, with D perhaps TRBD1 (6 bases). The CDR3 contains 16 residues. V was clipped by 1 base and J by 0 bases, with 10 bases between them. Looked up from germline, CDR1 is SGHVS and CDR2 is FQNEAQ. This chain's CDR3 is CASSLGDIHSNQPQHF. In DNA, the CDR3 is TGTGCCAGCAGCTTAGGGGACATCCATAGCAATCAGCCCCAGCATTTT.

V gene TRBV4-1 combines with J gene TRBJ2-1, with D possibly being TRBD2 (5 bases). Trimming pared 4 bases from V and 2 bases from J, leaving 15 bases between. Looked up from germline, CDR1 is MGHRA and CDR2 is YSYEKL. The CDR3 extends over 16 amino acids. CDR3 sequence reads: CASSPSSGGPYNEQFF. CDR3 DNA sequence: TGCGCCAGCAGCCCAAGCTCAGGAGGTCCCTACAATGAGCAGTTCTTC.

The V call is TRBV2, the J call TRBJ2-7; 7 bases map to TRBD2. CDR1 SNHLY and CDR2 FYNNEI come from the germline V gene. V shed 6 bases and J 3 bases; nucleotides not matched to a gene: 2. The CDR3 has 12 residues. Here the CDR3 DNA reads TGTGCCAGCAGCCGGGGGGACTACGAGCAGTACTTC. It codes for CASSRGDYEQYF.

This clone was seen a few times. This chain joins TRBV4-2 and TRBJ1-6, with D uncertain. This CDR3 is built from 14 residues. In germline, CDR1 is LGHNA, CDR2 YNFKEQ. V dropped 3 bases and J dropped 8 bases, with 11 bases sitting between them. The CDR3 region has the DNA TGTGCCAGCAGCCAGAGGGCAGATCATTCACCCCTCCACTTT. Amino acid sequence: CASSQRADHSPLHF.

This sequence joins TRBV3-1 (or the pseudogene TRBV3-2) and TRBJ2-7; TRBD1 agrees at 8 bases. Trimming at V came to 3 bases and at J to 6 bases, leaving 4 bases not matched to a gene. The CDR3 runs to 13 residues. Germline V lookup: CDR1 LGHDT, CDR2 YNNKEL (reference sequence). CDR3 in amino acids: CASSHGTGGEQYV. The CDR3 DNA reads as TGTGCCAGCAGCCATGGAACAGGGGGCGAGCAGTACGTC.

The chain joins TRBV11-2 to TRBJ2-7, with TRBD1 identical over 7 bases. Germline CDR1 and CDR2: SGHAT and FQNNGV. CDR3 size: 13 residues. Losses at the gene ends were 4 bases for V and 6 bases for J; bases not matched to a gene: 6. In DNA form, the CDR3 reads TGTGCCAGCAGCTCCCAAACAGGGGCCGAGCAGTACTTC. Its protein is CASSSQTGAEQYF.

The chain employs TRBV24-1 and TRBJ2-7; 8 bases align to TRBD1. Germline CDR1 KGHDR, CDR2 SFDVKD. CDR3 length: 16 amino acids. V lost 2 bases, J lost 1 base, and 6 bases stayed unmatched. CDR3 in DNA: TGTGCCACCAGTGATTCCCGGACAGGGTGTTCCTACGAGCAGTACGTC. The encoded protein is CATSDSRTGCSYEQYV.

A few counts support this clone. This chain links TRBV2 with TRBJ2-7; tentative D call: TRBD1 (5 bases). The V end lost 2 bases, the J end lost 4 bases, and 9 bases lay between the germline ends. This CDR3 contains 13 residues. The V gene's germline CDR1 is SNHLY and CDR2 FYNNEI. This chain's CDR3 is CASSEPHRYEQYV. CDR3 in DNA: TGTGCCAGCAGTGAACCACACAGGTACGAGCAGTACGTC.

This clone was observed a few times. The V and J genes are TRBV19 and TRBJ2-4; 7 positions agree with TRBD1. This CDR3 region has 15 residues. V gave up 3 bases and J gave up 4 bases; unmatched junction bases: 6. CDR1 and CDR2 (germline): LNHDA, SQIVND (reference sequence). The chain's CDR3 is CASSIQGTEKNIQYF. DNA for the CDR3: TGTGCCAGTAGTATCCAAGGGACAGAGAAAAACATTCAGTACTTC. Filled out from reference TRBV19 and TRBJ2-4, the complete variable domain reads DGGITQSPKYLFRKEGQNVTLSCEQNLNHDAMYWYRQDPGQGLRLIYYSQIVNDFQKGDIAEGYSVSREKKESFPLTVTSAQKNPTAFYLCASSIQGTEKNIQYFGAGTRLSVL.

The V gene is TRBV28, the J gene TRBJ1-3; the D is unclear. This CDR3 is built from 13 residues. V was cut by 5 bases and J by 7 bases, with 12 bases left in between. CDR1 is MDHEN and CDR2 is SYDVKM in the germline V gene. The CDR3 reads CASSLPLPNTIYF. In nucleotides, the CDR3 is TGTGCCAGCAGTCTCCCTCTCCCCAACACCATATATTTT.

The chain links TRBV19 to TRBJ1-6; 7 bases map to TRBD1. The CDR3 consists of 15 residues. Trimming removed 4 bases from V and 5 bases from J; junction bases left unmatched: 5. CDR1 and CDR2 from the germline V gene are LNHDA and SQIVND (reference sequence). The CDR3 DNA reads TGTGCCAGTAGTACCTCGACAGGGAATAATTCACCCCTCCACTTT. It translates to CASSTSTGNNSPLHF.

The chain joins TRBV1 to TRBJ2-5; no DNA check was done on the table's D call, TRBD1. TRBV1 is labeled a pseudogene. This CDR3 is 13 amino acids long. CDR3 residues: CTRGGARSETQYF. The CDR3 coding sequence is TGCACCAGAGGTGGGGCTCGCTCGGAGACCCAGTACTTC.

The J gene is TRBJ2-2, the V gene TRBV4-1; no clear D gene. CDR1 and CDR2 from the germline V gene are MGHRA and YSYEKL. Trimming cost V 6 bases and J 3 bases, with 14 bases left between them. This CDR3 is built from 15 residues. The CDR3 here is CASRSTEIYTGELFF. DNA for the CDR3: TGCGCCAGCAGATCTACAGAGATATACACCGGGGAGCTGTTTTTT.

This clone was seen once. V gene TRBV2 combines with J gene TRBJ2-1; 7 nucleotides line up with TRBD2. CDR3 size: 15 residues. The trim removed 2 bases at V and 1 base at J, leaving 2 bases unmatched. The germline V gene encodes CDR1 SNHLY and CDR2 FYNNEI. CDR3 sequence reads: CASSERGESYNEQFF. The CDR3 DNA sequence: TGTGCCAGCAGTGAACGGGGGGAGTCCTACAATGAGCAGTTCTTC.

The gene calls are TRBV5-6 and TRBJ2-3; D possibly corresponds to TRBD1 (5 bases). The V end was cut by 6 bases, the J end by 3 bases, with 14 bases between. Looked up from germline, CDR1 is SGHDT and CDR2 is YYEEEE. This CDR3 spans 14 amino acids. The CDR3 loop is CASTLGVRTDTQYF. CDR3 bases: TGTGCCAGCACCCTAGGGGTCAGGACAGATACGCAGTATTTT. The full variable domain, with the rest looked up from reference TRBV5-6 and TRBJ2-3, is DAGVTQSPTHLIKTRGQQVTLRCSPKSGHDTVSWYQQALGQGPQFIFQYYEEEERQRGNFPDRFSGHQFPNYSSELNVNALLLGDSALYLCASTLGVRTDTQYFGPGTRLTVL.

This clone came up a few times. The V call is TRBV4-1, the J call TRBJ1-2; the match to TRBD1 covers 7 bases. CDR3 length: 16 residues. CDR1 is MGHRA and CDR2 is YSYEKL in the germline V gene. The ends lost 1 base at V and 4 bases at J; junction bases unmatched: 9. CDR3: CASSQGPGQEVYGYTF. The CDR3 DNA reads TGCGCCAGCAGCCAAGGCCCCGGACAGGAGGTCTATGGCTACACCTTC.

This clone was detected a few times. The rearrangement links TRBV7-8 to TRBJ1-2; 7 nucleotides match TRBD1. The V gene's germline CDR1 is SGHVS and CDR2 FQNEAQ. The V and J ends lost 5 bases and 4 bases, in that order; junction bases with no gene match: 13. The CDR3 has 16 residues. CDR3 sequence reads: CASSDDRAVQVYGYTF. DNA of the CDR3: TGTGCCAGCAGCGACGACAGGGCAGTACAGGTCTATGGCTACACCTTC.

V usage is TRBV7-9 and J usage is TRBJ2-3; 8 bases line up with TRBD2. Germline assignment: CDR1 SEHNR and CDR2 FQNEAQ (reference sequence). Trimming took 4 bases from V and 4 from J; bases not matched to a gene: 7. The CDR3 length is 15 residues. Here the CDR3 reads CASSSLDGGADTQYF. The CDR3 nucleotides are TGTGCCAGCAGCTCCCTAGACGGGGGGGCAGATACGCAGTATTTT.

The rearrangement joins TRBV19 to TRBJ2-3, with D unresolved. Trimming stripped 5 bases from V and 3 bases from J, with 12 bases between. Germline CDR1 reads LNHDA; CDR2 reads SQIVND (reference sequence). The CDR3 contains 14 residues. The DNA for the CDR3 is TGTGCCAGTAGTGAGGAAGTAGCAACAGATACGCAGTATTTT. It yields the protein CASSEEVATDTQYF.

The chain couples TRBV19 to TRBJ1-6; 7 positions match TRBD1. Germline CDR1 LNHDA, CDR2 SQIVND (reference sequence). The CDR3 has 16 residues. With 5 bases clipped from V and 7 bases from J, the junction kept 11 bases outside the gene matches. CDR3 sequence reads: CASSRKGGTPNSPLHF. The CDR3 DNA follows: TGTGCCAGTAGTCGGAAAGGGGGCACCCCGAATTCACCCCTCCACTTT.